Listed here are 22 T cell receptor beta chains from one sample, sequenced in a study of tumor and adjacent non-tumor tissue in lung cancer listed by TCRdb under 2018. RNA was extracted from bulk unsorted tissue and checked for quality with a NanoDrop ND-1000 and an Agilent 2100. Libraries were made using multiplex PCR. TCRdb shows the sequencer as Illumina HiSeq 2500. TCRbeta libraries were constructed through three rounds of nested PCR with primers (Table S4) according to protocols modified from ARM-PCR. TCRdb handled the public reads itself, with Q25 trimming in fastp and clone calling in MiXCR, and kept productive beta chains. Identical CDR3 proteins give one entry, which carries the most common genes and DNA. This sample comprises 95,000 to 150,000 distinct CDR3 sequences, 60% to 70% of them detected only once. Of the sample, over 10% is held by the ten largest clones. The sequenced sample consisted of lung tumor tissue. Receptor source: a young man with non-small cell lung cancer.

A word on this clonotype: Sequence at one end of the junction differs from germline and may be a read error. The chain is built from TRBV20-1 and TRBJ2-3; 13 nucleotides align to TRBD2. The CDR3 length is 17 residues. Germline lookup yields CDR1 DFQATT and CDR2 SNEGSKA (reference sequence). The CDR3 spells CCVRSNLGLAGVDTRYF. The CDR3 nucleotides are TGCTGTGTTAGATCCAATTTAGGACTAGCGGGAGTAGATACGCGGTATTTT.

This clonotype was picked up a small number of times. It may be a read error: a sequence one base away is much more abundant. The V gene is TRBV4-1, the J gene TRBJ2-1; D not certain. This CDR3 region has 15 residues. Trimming took 0 bases from V and 0 from J, leaving 6 bases between them. The germline CDR1 and CDR2 sequences are MGHRA and YSYEKL. CDR3 sequence reads: CASSQEVGSYNEQFF. The CDR3, as DNA: TGCGCCAGCAGCCAAGAAGTGGGCTCCTACAATGAGCAGTTCTTC.

The gene calls are TRBV24-1 and TRBJ2-5; 9 nucleotides align to TRBD1. The V and J ends lost 4 bases and 5 bases, in that order; junction bases with no gene match: 10. CDR1 is KGHDR and CDR2 is SFDVKD in the germline V gene. The CDR3 totals 16 residues. CDR3 DNA sequence: TGTGCCACCAGTGACTCAGATAGGACAGGGGAGGAGACCCAGTACTTC. Its translation: CATSDSDRTGEETQYF.

The rearrangement links TRBV29-1 to TRBJ1-1; 9 positions match TRBD1. The CDR3 is 14 residues long. Germline values: CDR1 SQVTM, CDR2 ANQGSEA. The CDR3 sequence is CNVVQGAHGAEAFF. The CDR3 DNA is TGCAATGTTGTACAGGGGGCTCACGGGGCTGAAGCTTTCTTT.

This clonotype was seen at least ten times. The V gene is TRBV6-6, the J gene TRBJ2-3; D call uncertain. The V gene's germline CDR1 is MNHNY and CDR2 SVGAGI (reference sequence). V was shortened by 6 bases and J by 1 base, with 8 bases between the two germline ends. This CDR3 contains 13 residues. The CDR3 reads CASRPDGTDTQYF. DNA of the CDR3: TGTGCCAGCAGACCGGACGGCACAGATACGCAGTATTTT.

This sequence joins TRBV6-1 and TRBJ1-6, with D unclear. The V gene's germline CDR1 is MNHNS and CDR2 SASEGT. The CDR3 spans 14 residues. The CDR3 region has the DNA TGTACCTGCAAAATTGGAAGCTTAAGTTCACCCCTCCACTTT. It translates to CTCKIGSLSSPLHF.

About this clonotype itself: Given a much more abundant clone one base away, this may be a read error. The J gene is TRBJ1-2, the V gene TRBV12-3 or TRBV12-4; no clear D. The length of the CDR3 is 13 residues. The CDR3 DNA is TGTGGCAGCACCCTCGACGGCACCTATGGCTACACCTTC. The encoded protein is CGSTLDGTYGYTF.

Worth noting for this clonotype: This may stem from a read error, because a much larger clone lies one nucleotide away. The rearrangement links TRBV4-3 to TRBJ2-7; 10 bases line up with TRBD1. This CDR3 has 15 amino acids. The germline CDR1 and CDR2 sequences are LGHNA and YSLEER. V shed 4 bases and J 5 bases; nucleotides not matched to a gene: 8. This CDR3 is CASSLYGTGDHEQYF. Written as DNA, the CDR3 is TGCGCCAGCAGCCTCTACGGGACAGGGGACCACGAGCAGTACTTC.

Remarks on this clonotype: No DNA is shown, since the ends of the CDR3 on it are uncertain; the CDR3 is the one TCRdb lists. The chain carries TRBV12-5 and TRBJ1-1. The CDR3 length is 15 residues, termini included. Per germline, CDR1 LGHNT and CDR2 FRNRAP. The CDR3 reads CGSGAGVGVGTETFF.

With respect to this clonotype: A junction end diverges from the germline sequence, so it may reflect a read error. This rearrangement joins TRBV12-3 or TRBV12-4 to TRBJ2-1; D assignment may be TRBD1 or TRBD2 (6 bases each). The CDR3 extends over 12 amino acids. The CDR3 nucleotides are TGTGGCAGCAGCAGGGAGAGGGGGGCGGTGTTCTTC. This gives the protein CGSSRERGAVFF.

This clonotype has at least ten counts. The rearrangement links TRBV12-3 or TRBV12-4 to TRBJ2-5; TRBD2 might be the D (7 bases). This CDR3 has 17 residues. V lost 4 bases and J lost 5, with 23 bases in between. The CDR3 DNA follows: TGTGCCAGCAGTTATACCCCTCGGGGGGCCGGGGAGGAGACCCAGTACTTC. Translating gives CASSYTPRGAGEETQYF.

The chain links TRBV29-1 to TRBJ2-7; 7 bases are shared with TRBD2. The CDR3 spans 12 residues. In germline, CDR1 is SQVTM, CDR2 ANQGSEA. Trimming removed 3 bases from V and 8 bases from J; junction bases left unmatched: 7. The CDR3 region is CSVEREGWKQYF. The CDR3 DNA reads as TGCAGCGTTGAGAGGGAGGGTTGGAAGCAGTACTTC.

Note on this clonotype: One base away lies a much larger clone, so this may be a sequencing read error. This chain joins TRBV7-3 and TRBJ2-6; D is possibly TRBD2 (7 bases). Germline V lookup: CDR1 SGHTA, CDR2 FQGTGA. The CDR3 is 16 residues long. Trimming took 2 bases from V and 2 from J, leaving 10 bases between them. CDR3 coding DNA: TGTGCCAGCAGCTTACGGGGGGCTGCTGGGGCCAACGTCCTGACTTTC. Protein: CASSLRGAAGANVLTF.

As regards this clonotype: Being one base from a much bigger clone, this may be a read error. The rearrangement uses TRBV20-1 and TRBJ2-7, with 8 bases lining up with TRBD1. The germline V gene has CDR1 DFQATT and CDR2 SNEGSKA (reference sequence). The CDR3 has 15 amino acids. V gave up 0 bases and J gave up 3 bases; unmatched junction bases: 7. This CDR3 reads CSARDPADRVYEQYF. The CDR3 nucleotides read TGCAGTGCTAGAGATCCCGCGGACAGGGTCTACGAGCAGTACTTC.

The sample holds many counts of this clonotype. The chain joins TRBV6-2 or TRBV6-3 to TRBJ2-2; TRBD2 matches at 9 bases. Germline V gene sequence: CDR1 MNHEY, CDR2 SVGEGT. Unmatched junction bases numbered 4, after V lost 2 bases and J lost 6 bases. The CDR3 totals 15 residues. The CDR3 coding sequence is TGTGCCAGCAGTTACCGCGGGAGGGCCCCCGGGGAGCTGTTTTTT. Its translation is CASSYRGRAPGELFF.

As for this clonotype: A much larger clone sits a single nucleotide away, making a read error possible. The V call is TRBV6-5, the J call TRBJ1-5, with TRBD1 as a possible D gene (5 bases). The CDR3 loop spans 14 amino acids. Germline V lookup: CDR1 MNHEY, CDR2 SVGAGI. The germline V and J ends were trimmed by 5 bases and 8 bases, with 16 bases remaining between them. The CDR3 nucleotides are TGTGCCAGCAGTACGACAGTAACAAGGGAGCCCCAGCATTTT. Protein: CASSTTVTREPQHF.

Comments on this clonotype: At one of its ends the junction is not consistent with the germline gene, which may arise from a read error. The J gene is TRBJ2-3, the V gene TRBV11-3, with D perhaps matching TRBD2 (6 bases). This CDR3 is 19 amino acids long. CDR1 is SGHNT and CDR2 is YENEEA in the germline V gene. CDR3 in amino acids: CANSLDQSTAATSTDTQCF. The CDR3 region has the DNA TGTGCCAACAGTTTAGATCAATCCACAGCGGCTACTAGCACAGATACGCAGTGTTTT.

This clonotype occurred once. The CDR3 ends on some other residue instead of the conserved phenylalanine or tryptophan, so this is likely a read error. No DNA is shown, since the ends of the CDR3 on it are uncertain; the CDR3 is the one TCRdb lists. This chain joins TRBV29-1 and TRBJ1-3; TRBD1 is the table's D call, not checked against the DNA. Germline V lookup: CDR1 SQVTM, CDR2 ANQGSEA. Both ends counted, the CDR3 spans 13 residues. The CDR3 sequence: CSADSASGNTVYI.

A remark on this clonotype: This may arise from a read error, as a much more abundant clone is one base away. No conserved phenylalanine or tryptophan ends this CDR3, so it is likely a read error. This chain joins TRBV29-1 and TRBJ2-4; D may be TRBD1 (5 bases). This CDR3 contains 13 residues. Deletions cut 7 bases from V and 1 base from J, with 11 bases between. Germline CDR1 reads SQVTM; CDR2 reads ANQGSEA. Here the CDR3 DNA reads TGCAGCGCCGAGGCAGGGGCCAAAAACATTCAGTACCTC. Encoded protein: CSAEAGAKNIQYL.

As concerns this clonotype: This may arise from a read error, as a much more abundant clone is one base away. CDR3 in amino acids: CSAPDSFSYEQYF. The CDR3 bases are TGCAGTGCTCCAGACAGTTTCTCCTACGAGCAGTACTTC. The chain combines TRBV20-1 with TRBJ2-7; the D gene is possibly TRBD1 (5 bases). This CDR3 spans 13 amino acids. Germline V gene lookup returns CDR1 DFQATT and CDR2 SNEGSKA (reference sequence). Trimming shortened V by 5 bases and J by 0 bases, and 11 bases separated the two germline ends.

About this clonotype: The conserved phenylalanine or tryptophan normally closing the CDR3 is absent here, so this likely arose from a read error. Because the CDR3's place on the DNA is in doubt, the DNA is left out and the CDR3 is given as listed by TCRdb. CDR3 sequence reads: CATSEAGHGKRLFY. The rearrangement uses TRBV24-1 and TRBJ2-2; the D call in the table, TRBD2, was not verified against the DNA. The CDR3 has 14 amino acids, counting both end residues. The germline V gene encodes CDR1 KGHDR and CDR2 SFDVKD.

This clonotype has only a few counts. Possible read error: a much larger clone is one base away. The V and J genes are TRBV4-2 and TRBJ2-3; D not certain. Germline CDR1 and CDR2: LGHNA and YNFKEQ. The CDR3 length is 11 residues. CDR3 nucleotide sequence: TGTGCCAGCAGCGACGAAGATATGCAGTATTTT. This gives the protein CASSDEDMQYF.